Sequencing of this TCR beta chain was carried out in a study of PD-L1 blockade in urothelial cancer. Produced via immunoSEQ multiplex PCR; TCRdb's table is partial and in-frame only. This table holds approximately 38,000 clones, more than 70% found once. With V trimmed by 8 bases and J by 3 bases, 12 bases remained unmatched. Per the germline V gene, CDR1 is MNHEY and CDR2 is SMNVEV (reference sequence). The CDR3 is 16 amino acids. The chain combines TRBV27 with TRBJ2-7, with 11 bases that match TRBD2. The input for sequencing was PBMCs, taken around atezolizumab (anti-PD-L1) treatment. The sequence was obtained from a man aged 60 to 75 with urothelial cancer. Here the CDR3 DNA reads TGTGCCAGCTCAACCACCGGACTAGCGGGTGGCTACGAGCAGTACTTC. It encodes CASSTTGLAGGYEQYF.